This TCR beta chain was identified during a study of OX40 agonist ivuxolimab in advanced cancers. Using immunoSEQ multiplex PCR, the repertoire was profiled, and TCRdb retains in-frame clones only, with some absent. The sample lists around 79,000 clones, 70% to 90% occurring once. Trimming took off 1 base at V and 10 bases at J, with 16 bases between the two ends. Germline lookup yields CDR1 LNHDA and CDR2 SQIVND (reference sequence). This CDR3 region has 14 residues. The clonotype originates from an adult with an advanced solid tumor such as melanoma, head and neck, liver or kidney cancer. The chain recombines TRBV19 with TRBJ1-1, with D possibly matching TRBD1 (5 bases). The sample was CD4+ or CD8+ T cells sorted from blood, taken in a trial of the OX40 agonist ivuxolimab. The CDR3 DNA reads as TGTGCCAGTAGTATAGTGAGGCTTCGGCAGGGAGCTTTCTTT. It specifies CASSIVRLRQGAFF.